This TCR beta chain was sequenced in a study of CD4 T cells in relation to SARS-CoV-2 and coronaviruses. Study details: Patient ages ranged from roughly 21 to 75, median 38. Crossreactive spike epitopes shared across donors were mapped to their HLA restriction.

Naive and memory CD4+ T cell DNA was deep-sequenced without culture. Libraries were prepared by immunoSEQ multiplex PCR; TCRdb keeps only in-frame clonotypes and omits some of them. This sample yields about 56,000 clones, of which under 95% are seen a single time; roughly 0.39% belongs to the top ten. Concerning this clone itself: Its antigen is not identified.

The germline CDR1 and CDR2 sequences are MGHRA and YSYEKL. The CDR3 length is 14 residues. V lost 4 bases, J lost 4 bases, and 6 bases stayed unmatched. Regarding the study as a whole: The assay detects memory recall responses, not culture-primed primary responses.

Sample: naive CD4+ T cells from PBMCs. Subset given: naive CD4+ T cells isolated by negative enrichment. The sequence was obtained from an adult with COVID-19. The gene calls are TRBV4-1 and TRBJ2-5, with 7 positions matching TRBD1. The CDR3 coding sequence is TGCGCCAGCAGCCTTCAACAGGGGAGAGAGACCCAGTACTTC. Protein sequence: CASSLQQGRETQYF.